The clone carrying this TCR beta chain was picked up a small number of times. Antigen unknown. Brentuximab vedotin exposure varied among the patients, all of whom had relapsed after autologous stem cell transplantation. When best responses were assessed, they were complete response, partial response or progressive disease. These data belong to a study of PD-1 blockade in classical Hodgkin lymphoma. General study results and limits: Newly diagnosed patients and complete responders had comparable diversity at baseline. Unlike CD8+ TCR diversity, which did not rise significantly by C4D1, CD4+ TCR diversity did.

Some clones are missing from TCRdb's copy, which holds only in-frame ones; the method was immunoSEQ multiplex PCR. The table has tens of thousands of clones, 71% seen once. The receptor was isolated from a human donor with classical Hodgkin lymphoma. The sample here was peripheral blood mononuclear cells (PBMCs), taken at baseline.

The CDR3 coding sequence is TGTGCCAGCAGTGAAGTAGGGGCTGAAGCTTTCTTT. Encoded protein: CASSEVGAEAFF. This chain uses TRBV2 with TRBJ1-1; tentatively, D is TRBD1 (5 bases). The CDR3 is 12 residues long. Germline values: CDR1 SNHLY, CDR2 FYNNEI. Between the trimmed V and J ends, which lost 1 base and 6 bases, there was a span of 6 bases.